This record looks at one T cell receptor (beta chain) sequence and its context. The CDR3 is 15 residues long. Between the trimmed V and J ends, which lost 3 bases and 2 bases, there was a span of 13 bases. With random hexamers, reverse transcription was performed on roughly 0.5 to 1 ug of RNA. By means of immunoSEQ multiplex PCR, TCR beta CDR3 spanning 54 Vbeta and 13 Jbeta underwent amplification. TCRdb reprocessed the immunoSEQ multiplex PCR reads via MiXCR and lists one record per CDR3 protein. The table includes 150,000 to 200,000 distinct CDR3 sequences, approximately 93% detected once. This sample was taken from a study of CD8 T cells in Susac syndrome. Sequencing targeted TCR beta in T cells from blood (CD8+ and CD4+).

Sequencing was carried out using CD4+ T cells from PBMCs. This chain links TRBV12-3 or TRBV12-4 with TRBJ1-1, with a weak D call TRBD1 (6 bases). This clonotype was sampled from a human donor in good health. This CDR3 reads CASSLGGAGNTEAFF. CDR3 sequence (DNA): TGTGCCAGCAGTTTGGGGGGCGCAGGAAACACTGAAGCTTTCTTT.